This T cell receptor (beta chain) was observed in a study of T cell changes during pregnancy in multiple sclerosis. The table came from immunoSEQ multiplex PCR; TCRdb's copy has only in-frame clones and leaves some out. The repertoire consists of over 35,000 clones, with approximately 90% occurring once and the leading ten covering 1% to 1.5%. In its sample, this clone was seen a few times. In germline, CDR1 is MNHEY, CDR2 SVGAGI. V was trimmed by 2 bases and J by 0 bases, leaving 9 bases between them. The CDR3 is 15 amino acids. This TCR came from a female donor with multiple sclerosis, enrolled in a pregnancy study. V is TRBV6-5 and J is TRBJ2-3; no definite D call. This specimen consisted of peripheral blood, obtained before pregnancy. CDR3 coding DNA: TGTGCCAGCAGTTACGGCCAGACTAGCACAGATACGCAGTATTTT. It encodes CASSYGQTSTDTQYF.